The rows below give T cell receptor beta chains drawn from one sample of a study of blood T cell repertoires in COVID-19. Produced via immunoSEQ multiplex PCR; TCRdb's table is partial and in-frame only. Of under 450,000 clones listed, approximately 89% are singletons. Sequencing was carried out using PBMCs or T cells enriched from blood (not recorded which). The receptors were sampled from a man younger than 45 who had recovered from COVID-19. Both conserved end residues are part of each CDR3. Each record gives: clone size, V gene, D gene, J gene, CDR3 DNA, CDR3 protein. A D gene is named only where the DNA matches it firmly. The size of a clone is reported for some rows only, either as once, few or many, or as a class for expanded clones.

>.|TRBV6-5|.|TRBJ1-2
TGTGCCAGCAGCTTAAGTGGGCTCTATGGCTACACCTTC
CASSLSGLYGYTF
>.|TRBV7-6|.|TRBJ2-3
TGTGCCAGCAGCGCCTCCTTACAGCGCACAGATACGCAGTATTTT
CASSASLQRTDTQYF
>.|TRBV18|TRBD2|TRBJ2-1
TGTGCCAGCTCACCCGGGACTAATAACAATGAGCAGTTCTTC
CASSPGTNNNEQFF
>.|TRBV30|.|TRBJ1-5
TGTGCCTGGAGTGTTCAGGCGAATCAGCCCCAGCATTTT
CAWSVQANQPQHF
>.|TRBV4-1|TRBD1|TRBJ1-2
TGCGCCAGCAGCCAAATCACCCAAGGACAGGGGAAAAGATATGGCTACACCTTC
CASSQITQGQGKRYGYTF
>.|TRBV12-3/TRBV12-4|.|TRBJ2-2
TGTGCCAGCTCGACTCTTTCCACCGGGGAGCTGTTTTTT
CASSTLSTGELFF
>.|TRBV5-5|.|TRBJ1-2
TGTGCCAGCAGCTGGGGGGGAGGCTCGGAAGGCTACACCTTC
CASSWGGGSEGYTF
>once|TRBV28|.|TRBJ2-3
TGTGCCAGCAGTTCTAGCGCAGATACGCAGTATTTT
CASSSSADTQYF
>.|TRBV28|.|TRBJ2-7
TGTGCCAGCAGTTTGGAGACTAGGTATTCCTACGAGCAGTACTTC
CASSLETRYSYEQYF
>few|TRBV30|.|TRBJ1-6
TGTGCCTGGAGACAGGGATATTCACCCCTCCACTTT
CAWRQGYSPLHF
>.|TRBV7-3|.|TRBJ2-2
TGTGCCAGCAGCTTAAGGGCAGTGGGGCCCGGGGAGCTGTTTTTT
CASSLRAVGPGELFF
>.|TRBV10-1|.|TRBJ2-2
TGCGCCAGCAGTGGACAGCCGAACACCGGGGAGCTGTTTTTT
CASSGQPNTGELFF
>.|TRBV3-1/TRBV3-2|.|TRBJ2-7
TGTGGTGGAGGCGAGCAGTACTTC
CGGGEQYF
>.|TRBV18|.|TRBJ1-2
TGTGCCAGCTCACCGCCCTTCCTCGGGGAAGGGGGACACTATGGCTACACCTTC
CASSPPFLGEGGHYGYTF
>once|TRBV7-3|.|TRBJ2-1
TGTGCCAGCAGCTTAACGGGTACTACCCACACCTCAATTGAGCAGTTCTTC
CASSLTGTTHTSIEQFF
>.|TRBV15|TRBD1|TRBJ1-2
TGTGCCACCAGCAGGTCCCGGGACAGCCTCTATGGCTACACCTTC
CATSRSRDSLYGYTF
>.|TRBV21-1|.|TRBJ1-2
TGTGCCAGCAGCAAATCACCCCTGACAGGATATGGCTACACCTTC
CASSKSPLTGYGYTF
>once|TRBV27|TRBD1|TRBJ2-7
TGTGCCAGCATTCCCTCAGGGGGCTTAATCTACGAGCAGTACTTC
CASIPSGGLIYEQYF
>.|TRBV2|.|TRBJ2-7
TGTGCCAGCATGGCGGGGCTAAGCTCCTACGAGCAGTACTTC
CASMAGLSSYEQYF
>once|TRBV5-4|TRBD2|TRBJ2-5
TGTGCCAGCAGCAAGGGACTAGCGGGGGCCTTCCAAGAGACCCAGTACTTC
CASSKGLAGAFQETQYF
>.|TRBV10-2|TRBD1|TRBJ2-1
TGCGCCAGCAGGGTGGGGACAGGGATGGTCAATGAGCAGTTCTTC
CASRVGTGMVNEQFF
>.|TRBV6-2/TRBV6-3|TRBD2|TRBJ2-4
TGTGCCAGCAGTTACCCGCCGGGACTAGCGGTACTAGCCAAAAACATTCAGTACTTC
CASSYPPGLAVLAKNIQYF
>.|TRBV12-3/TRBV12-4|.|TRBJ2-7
TGTGCCAGCAGTCTCCTCTCCTACGAGCAGTACTTC
CASSLLSYEQYF
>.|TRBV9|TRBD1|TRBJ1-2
TGTGCCAGCAGCGTAGGGGACAGGGCCTATGGCTACACCTTC
CASSVGDRAYGYTF
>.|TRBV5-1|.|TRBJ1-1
TGCGCCAGCATCTCAGGCGCTGAAGCTTTCTTT
CASISGAEAFF
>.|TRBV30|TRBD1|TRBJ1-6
TGTGCCTGGACCCTCCACGACAGGGGTAATTCACCCCTCCACTTT
CAWTLHDRGNSPLHF